The sequence of this TCR beta chain was determined in a study of T cell repertoires in cytomegalovirus infection (dated by TCRdb to the late 2010s). About the study as a whole: The HLA type of each donor mattered for the analysis, because public TCR beta signatures pointed to carriage of CMV infection along with the matching HLA type. What the study reported, not specific to this receptor: In the ex vivo response, HLA-C-restricted CMV-specific TCR beta clonotypes were dominant, and in two of eight donors the single most frequent clonotype came from this HLA-C-restricted group. In both this cohort and an independent roughly 330-donor cohort, the cumulative frequency of public TCR beta family members distinguished carriers of CMV infection plus the relevant HLA type.

The CDR1 and CDR2 encoded by the germline V gene (reference sequence) are DFQATT and SNEGSKA. From the cysteine through the phenylalanine, the CDR3 covers 15 amino acids. The read is trimmed to its CDR3 DNA, 45 bases read in frame from base 1. V is trimmed back by 5 bases and J by 2 bases, and the junction contains 10 bases that no gene match accounts for. This clonotype was seen a few times. Which antigen it targets is not known. Per-nucleotide qualities are absent, and no much larger clonotype sits a single base away. Sequenced on an Illumina HiSeq 1500. In TCRdb, the public reads were trimmed at Q25 with fastp and aligned with MiXCR, with productive beta chains retained. One record per CDR3 amino acid sequence lists the most common genes and DNA. Present in this sample are more than 200,000 distinct CDR3 sequences, approximately 9% of which were seen just once. The ten largest clonotypes hold about 15% of the sample.

The source material was PBMCs. The TCR comes from a human donor in good health (CMV status not recorded). Some clones in this sample may be carry-over from other donors' samples. The rearranged chain carries TRBV20-1 and TRBJ2-7; the central 9 bases match TRBD2. The base sequence is TGCAGTGCTGGGGCGGGGCGGGGGGGCACCTACGAGCAGTACTTC. Its protein reads: CSAGAGRGGTYEQYF.